This is a list of T cell receptor beta chains from one sample in a study of response to subunit inactivated influenza vaccine. TCRdb re-called the RT-PCR reads through MiXCR, storing one row per CDR3 protein. The sample lists roughly 650,000 distinct CDR3 sequences, approximately 14% occurring once. This specimen consisted of PBMCs from blood, obtained about 14 days before vaccination. The receptors here all came from a man in his fifties or sixties who received an inactivated influenza vaccine. The CDR3 runs from the conserved cysteine through the conserved F or W. A D gene is named only where the DNA matches it firmly. Not all rows give a size; the values are once, few, many and, for expanded clones, a class.

D,J,size,V,DNA,CDR3
TRBD1,TRBJ2-3,NA,TRBV5-1,TGCGCCAGCAGGATGGGACAGGGGCCTTCCACAGATACGCAGTATTTT,CASRMGQGPSTDTQYF
NA,TRBJ2-7,NA,TRBV3-1,TGTGCCAGCAGCCAAGGTAGGGACGGAGAGTACTTC,CASSQGRDGEYF
TRBD1,TRBJ1-5,NA,TRBV5-1,TGCGCCAGACCTCGATCGGGACAGGGGGGCCGGCCCCAGCATTTT,CARPRSGQGGRPQHF
TRBD1,TRBJ1-2,NA,TRBV20-1,TGCAGTGCTAGAGTAGGGACAGGGTTGAACACCTTC,CSARVGTGLNTF
TRBD2,TRBJ2-3,many,TRBV5-1,TGCGCCAGCAGCAGCGGGGACACAGATACGCAGTATTTT,CASSSGDTDTQYF
TRBD2,TRBJ2-1,NA,TRBV12-3/TRBV12-4,TGTGCCAGCAGTTTACAAATTCAGCGGGAGAGTGAGCAGTTCTTC,CASSLQIQRESEQFF
NA,TRBJ2-7,many,TRBV12-3/TRBV12-4,TGTGCCAGCAGCTCGGGCCTGCCCTACGAGCAGTACTTC,CASSSGLPYEQYF
NA,TRBJ2-7,few,TRBV27,TGTGCCAGCCAAGACAGATTATACCCCTCCTACGAGCAGTACTTC,CASQDRLYPSYEQYF
NA,TRBJ2-2,few,TRBV27,TGTGCCAGCAAGTTCCCCGCCACCGGGGAGCTGTTTTTT,CASKFPATGELFF
TRBD2,TRBJ2-3,NA,TRBV15,TGTGCCACCAGCACCAGAAGCGGGGGCGGAGATACGCAGTATTTT,CATSTRSGGGDTQYF
NA,TRBJ2-7,NA,TRBV20-1,TGCAGTGCTAGAGGGGTGAGGGGTAACACCTACGAGCAGTACTTC,CSARGVRGNTYEQYF
NA,TRBJ2-5,few,TRBV5-1,TGCGCCAGCAGCTTGGAGGGACGACAGTCGGAGACCCAGTACTTC,CASSLEGRQSETQYF
NA,TRBJ2-7,many,TRBV29-1,TGCAGCGTTGTTCTAGGAACCTACGAGCAGTACTTC,CSVVLGTYEQYF
NA,TRBJ1-4,few,TRBV15,TGTGCCACCAGGTGGGCCGACAATGAAAAACTGTTTTTT,CATRWADNEKLFF
NA,TRBJ2-3,NA,TRBV24-1,TGTGCCACCACAGGACTCACCACAGATACGCAGTATTTT,CATTGLTTDTQYF
NA,TRBJ2-3,NA,TRBV7-6,TGTGCCAGCAGCTTAGGCCGGCAGGGGAGGGCAGATACGCAGTATTTT,CASSLGRQGRADTQYF
NA,TRBJ1-5,few,TRBV7-8,TGTGCCAGCAGCTTAATGGGGACGGGAAATAGCAATCAGCCCCAGCATTTT,CASSLMGTGNSNQPQHF
NA,TRBJ2-1,few,TRBV20-1,TGCAGTGCTGCCGAACAGACCTACAATGAGCAGTTCTTC,CSAAEQTYNEQFF
NA,TRBJ2-7,few,TRBV3-1,TGTGCCAGCAGCTCATCATCCCCTTTAGCTGCCTACGAGCAGTACTTC,CASSSSSPLAAYEQYF
NA,TRBJ1-5,NA,TRBV7-9,TGTGCCAGCAGCTTTAGCGTTGGTAGCAATCAGCCCCAGCATTTT,CASSFSVGSNQPQHF